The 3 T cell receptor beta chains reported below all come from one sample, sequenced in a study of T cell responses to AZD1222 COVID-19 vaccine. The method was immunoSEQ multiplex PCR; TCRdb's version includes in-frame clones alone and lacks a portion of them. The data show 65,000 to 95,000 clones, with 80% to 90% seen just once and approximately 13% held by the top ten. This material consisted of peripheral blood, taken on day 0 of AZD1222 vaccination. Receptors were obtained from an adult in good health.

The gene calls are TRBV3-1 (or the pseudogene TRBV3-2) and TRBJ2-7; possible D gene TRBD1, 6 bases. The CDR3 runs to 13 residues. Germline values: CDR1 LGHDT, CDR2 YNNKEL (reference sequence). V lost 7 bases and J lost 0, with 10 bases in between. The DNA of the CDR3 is TGTGCCAGCACAGGGGACGGCTCCTACGAGCAGTACTTC. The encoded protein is CASTGDGSYEQYF.

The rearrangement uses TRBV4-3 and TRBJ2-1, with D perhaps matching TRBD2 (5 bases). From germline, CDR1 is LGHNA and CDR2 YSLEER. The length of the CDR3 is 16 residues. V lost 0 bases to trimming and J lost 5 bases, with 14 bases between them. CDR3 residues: CASSQDPRPGNNEQFF. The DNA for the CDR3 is TGCGCCAGCAGCCAAGATCCCAGGCCCGGGAACAATGAGCAGTTCTTC.

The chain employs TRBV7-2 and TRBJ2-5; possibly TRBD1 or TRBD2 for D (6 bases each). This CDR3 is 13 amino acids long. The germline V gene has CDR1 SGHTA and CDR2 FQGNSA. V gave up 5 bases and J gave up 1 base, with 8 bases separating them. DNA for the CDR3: TGTGCCAGCAGCCGGGGGCCCCAAGAGACCCAGTACTTC. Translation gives CASSRGPQETQYF.